The 29 T cell receptor beta chains reported below all come from one sample, sequenced in a study of blood T cells in healthy people across ages. Combining a sample-barcoded 5' primer with a J-beta primer mix, a second PCR ran for roughly 7 to 11 cycles. TCRdb passed the 5' RACE reads through MiXCR, listing each CDR3 protein once. The sample lists about 680,000 distinct CDR3 sequences, 45% to 50% occurring once. Material for sequencing was blood. These receptors all come from a woman in her sixties in good health.

This clonotype was observed once. The chain combines TRBV29-1 with TRBJ1-4; TRBD1 might be the D (5 bases). CDR1 SQVTM and CDR2 ANQGSEA come from the germline V gene. The CDR3 is made up of 13 amino acids. V shed 4 bases and J shed 5 bases, with 11 bases lying between them. As DNA, the CDR3 is TGCAGCGTTGGTGGGACTAAGAATGAAAAACTGTTTTTT. Translating gives CSVGGTKNEKLFF.

There are a few counts of this clonotype. CDR3 region: CSARRVDEQFF. CDR3 sequence (DNA): TGCAGTGCCAGAAGGGTCGATGAGCAGTTCTTC. The rearrangement uses TRBV20-1 and TRBJ2-1; D is uncertain. Trimming removed 6 bases from V and 8 bases from J, with 11 bases in between. Germline V lookup: CDR1 DFQATT, CDR2 SNEGSKA (reference sequence). This CDR3 has 11 residues.

The count of this clonotype is one. The chain carries TRBV27 and TRBJ1-1; D remains ambiguous. CDR3 size: 13 residues. V lost 8 bases and J lost 2, with 12 bases in between. Germline CDR1 is MNHEY and CDR2 is SMNVEV (reference sequence). CDR3 protein: CASGLDLNTEAFF. CDR3 DNA: TGTGCCAGCGGTCTTGATTTAAACACTGAAGCTTTCTTT.

CDR3 amino acids: CASSPQGDQETQYF. Written as DNA, the CDR3 is TGTGCCAGCTCACCACAGGGGGATCAAGAGACCCAGTACTTC. The genes are TRBV18 and TRBJ2-5; weak D call: TRBD1 (6 bases). V lost 1 base and J 2 bases, leaving 8 bases between the germline ends. The germline CDR1 and CDR2 sequences are KGHSH and LQKENI. CDR3 length equals 14 residues.

There are a few counts of this clonotype. The chain is built from TRBV20-1 and TRBJ2-7; the match to TRBD2 covers 9 bases. This CDR3 is built from 15 residues. After removal of 0 bases from V and 3 bases from J, the junction contained 6 bases not matched to a gene. Germline-derived CDR1 and CDR2 are DFQATT and SNEGSKA (reference sequence). CDR3 in DNA: TGCAGTGCTAGAGATTTGAGACTAGCGGACTACGAGCAGTACTTC. Translating it yields CSARDLRLADYEQYF.

This rearrangement joins TRBV7-9 to TRBJ1-1; D is unresolved. The germline V gene encodes CDR1 SEHNR and CDR2 FQNEAQ (reference sequence). V was pared by 6 bases and J by 0 bases, with 14 bases between. The CDR3 is 15 residues long. For the CDR3, the DNA is TGTGCCAGCAGACCACAGCGGGTTGTGAACACTGAAGCTTTCTTT. Translated, it gives CASRPQRVVNTEAFF.

This clonotype was seen only a few times. The chain joins TRBV28 to TRBJ1-2; TRBD1 might be the D (6 bases). Germline values: CDR1 MDHEN, CDR2 SYDVKM. The CDR3 covers 14 residues. The V end was cut by 5 bases, the J end by 4 bases, with 14 bases between. CDR3 sequence reads: CASSPLAGAYGYTF. The CDR3, as DNA: TGTGCCAGCAGTCCCCTGGCGGGGGCCTATGGCTACACCTTC.

The rearrangement joins TRBV7-2 to TRBJ1-5; perhaps TRBD1 as D (6 bases). Trimming left V 5 bases short and J 5 bases short, with 16 bases between. Germline values: CDR1 SGHTA, CDR2 FQGNSA. There are 15 residues in the CDR3. The CDR3 loop reads CASSPGGGSHQPQHF. CDR3 DNA sequence: TGTGCCAGCAGCCCGGGGGGCGGTTCGCATCAGCCCCAGCATTTT.

The gene calls are TRBV7-9 and TRBJ2-7, with D uncertain. In germline, CDR1 is SEHNR, CDR2 FQNEAQ (reference sequence). V was clipped by 3 bases and J by 0 bases, with 9 bases between them. This CDR3 comprises 14 residues. CDR3 loop: CASSLQRSSYEQYF. DNA of the CDR3: TGTGCCAGCAGCTTGCAGAGAAGCTCCTACGAGCAGTACTTC.

V gene TRBV9 combines with J gene TRBJ2-1; D is perhaps TRBD2 (5 bases). V was cut by 0 bases and J by 9 bases, with 16 bases left in between. This CDR3 is built from 15 residues. Germline V gives CDR1 SGDLS, CDR2 YYNGEE. The chain's CDR3 is CASSVEGSAYGEQFF. The CDR3 DNA follows: TGTGCCAGCAGCGTAGAGGGTAGCGCCTACGGTGAGCAGTTCTTC.

This clonotype is a singleton in its sample. The V call is TRBV18, the J call TRBJ2-6; a possible D gene is TRBD2 (5 bases). Germline CDR1 KGHSH, CDR2 LQKENI. Deletions cut 2 bases from V and 0 bases from J, with 11 bases between. The CDR3 length is 17 residues. Written as DNA, the CDR3 is TGTGCCAGCTCACCATCGGGGTCAGGCTCTGGGGCCAACGTCCTGACTTTC. Protein product: CASSPSGSGSGANVLTF.

This chain uses TRBV20-1 with TRBJ1-2; 9 bases align to TRBD1. CDR1 DFQATT and CDR2 SNEGSKA come from the germline V gene (reference sequence). Trimming cost V 6 bases and J 7 bases; bases outside gene matches: 9. The CDR3 consists of 13 residues. CDR3 loop: CSATDRGLGGYTF. DNA of the CDR3: TGCAGTGCAACGGACAGGGGTTTAGGTGGCTACACCTTC.

The rearrangement links TRBV7-2 to TRBJ2-2; TRBD2 matches at 8 bases. V was pared by 4 bases and J by 1 base, with 8 bases of the junction left unmatched. Germline CDR1 reads SGHTA; CDR2 reads FQGNSA. The length of the CDR3 is 17 residues. This CDR3 is CASSSLAAPKNTGELFF. CDR3 bases: TGTGCCAGCAGCTCACTAGCGGCCCCTAAGAACACCGGGGAGCTGTTTTTT.

Concerning this clonotype: A much larger clone is a single base away; this may be a read error. V is TRBV9 and J is TRBJ2-5; TRBD2 agrees at 11 bases. In germline, CDR1 is SGDLS, CDR2 YYNGEE. This CDR3 comprises 17 residues. J lost 12 bases, V lost 4 bases, and 20 bases had no gene match. CDR3 sequence: CASSKSTSGTHSDEEYF. The CDR3 DNA sequence: TGTGCCAGCAGCAAATCGACTAGCGGGACTCATAGTGATGAGGAGTACTTC.

This clonotype was detected many times. The chain is built from TRBV6-5 and TRBJ2-6, with D unresolved. CDR3 length equals 17 residues. Germline assignment: CDR1 MNHEY and CDR2 SVGAGI. V was clipped by 5 bases and J by 2 bases, with 16 bases between them. CDR3 sequence reads: CASSRTVTAAGANVLTF. CDR3 DNA: TGTGCCAGCAGTCGGACCGTAACTGCGGCTGGGGCCAACGTCCTGACTTTC.

The chain joins TRBV11-2 to TRBJ2-7; D may match TRBD1 or TRBD2 (5 bases each). The CDR3 covers 14 residues. The germline CDR1 and CDR2 sequences are SGHAT and FQNNGV. Trimming removed 0 bases from V and 6 bases from J, with 12 bases in between. In DNA, the CDR3 is TGTGCCAGCAGCTTAGAAAGAGGGGTCAGCGAGCAGTACTTC. Translating gives CASSLERGVSEQYF.

The chain's CDR3 is CASSLSKNNEQFF. The CDR3, as DNA: TGTGCCAGCAGTTTAAGTAAGAACAATGAGCAGTTCTTC. This sequence joins TRBV27 and TRBJ2-1; D is uncertain. The CDR3 covers 13 residues. V lost 2 bases and J lost 5, with 7 bases in between. The germline V gene encodes CDR1 MNHEY and CDR2 SMNVEV (reference sequence).

This chain connects TRBV27 to TRBJ1-4; D gene uncertain. This CDR3 region has 16 residues. CDR1 and CDR2 (germline): MNHEY, SMNVEV (reference sequence). V lost 1 base to trimming and J lost 2 bases, with 11 bases between them. The DNA of the CDR3 is TGTGCCAGCAGTTTATTCGGCAGGTTCACTAATGAAAAACTGTTTTTT. This encodes CASSLFGRFTNEKLFF.

This clonotype has more than one count but fewer than ten. The chain combines TRBV7-2 with TRBJ2-7; TRBD2 might be the D (5 bases). CDR1 and CDR2 from the germline V gene are SGHTA and FQGNSA. The CDR3 loop spans 13 amino acids. V was shortened by 4 bases and J by 6 bases, with 13 bases between the two germline ends. CDR3 sequence: CASSSRRSPEQYF. CDR3 bases: TGTGCCAGCAGCTCCAGGAGGTCTCCCGAGCAGTACTTC.

The chain couples TRBV7-2 to TRBJ2-7; possible D gene TRBD2, 6 bases. CDR3 size: 15 residues. V lost 5 bases to trimming and J lost 6 bases, with 20 bases between them. Germline CDR1 and CDR2: SGHTA and FQGNSA. The CDR3 sequence: CASSRRDPGRLEQYF. The CDR3 coding sequence is TGTGCCAGCAGCCGGCGGGACCCGGGCCGGCTCGAGCAGTACTTC.

The genes are TRBV29-1 and TRBJ2-1, with D perhaps given as TRBD1 or TRBD2 (6 bases each). CDR3 length equals 14 residues. CDR1 is SQVTM and CDR2 is ANQGSEA in the germline V gene. The germline V and J ends were trimmed by 8 bases and 4 bases, with 18 bases remaining between them. Here the CDR3 DNA reads TGCAGCCCTCGGGGGCGAGCGGATTACAATGAGCAGTTCTTC. Translation: CSPRGRADYNEQFF.

The rearrangement uses TRBV24-1 and TRBJ2-1; 10 bases line up with TRBD2. The CDR3 is 16 residues long. V lost 3 bases and J lost 5; bases outside the gene matches: 6. CDR1 and CDR2 from the germline V gene are KGHDR and SFDVKD. Written as DNA, the CDR3 is TGTGCCACCAGTGATCCAACTAGCGGGAAGAACAATGAGCAGTTCTTC. It encodes CATSDPTSGKNNEQFF.

This clonotype has only one observation. The chain is built from TRBV3-1 and TRBJ2-7; 8 bases agree with TRBD2. V shed 4 bases, J shed 4 bases, and the junction held 12 bases outside the gene matches. The CDR3 contains 16 residues. CDR1 LGHDT and CDR2 YNNKEL come from the germline V gene (reference sequence). For the CDR3, the DNA is TGTGCCAGCAGCCTAAAAGGGAGCGGGAGCCCATACGAGCAGTACTTC. Residues: CASSLKGSGSPYEQYF.

Worth noting for this clonotype: The junction shows a germline mismatch at one end, possibly a read error. The V and J genes are TRBV6-5 and TRBJ1-2; tentatively, D is TRBD1 (5 bases). The CDR3 covers 15 residues. The germline CDR1 and CDR2 sequences are MNHEY and SVGAGI. Here the CDR3 DNA reads TGTGCCAGCGGTTACGAGAGACAGACGTACTGTGGCTACACCTTC. Its translation is CASGYERQTYCGYTF.

The chain is built from TRBV4-3 and TRBJ2-1; D could derive from TRBD1 or TRBD2 (5 bases each). The V gene's germline CDR1 is LGHNA and CDR2 YSLEER. The CDR3 covers 16 residues. Trimming shortened V by 4 bases and J by 0 bases, and 13 bases separated the two germline ends. CDR3 in DNA: TGCGCCAGCAGCCGGAATGCAGGGAGCTCCTACAATGAGCAGTTCTTC. Its translation: CASSRNAGSSYNEQFF.

Comments on this clonotype: This sequence may be a read error, since a much larger clone differs from it by one base. The genes are TRBV9 and TRBJ2-7, with a tentative D call TRBD2 (5 bases). Germline lookup yields CDR1 SGDLS and CDR2 YYNGEE. V lost 0 bases, J lost 7 bases, and 17 bases lay in between. This CDR3 comprises 15 residues. CDR3 residues: CASSVVSRARGEQYF. The CDR3 nucleotides read TGTGCCAGCAGCGTAGTGTCGCGGGCTCGGGGTGAGCAGTACTTC.

This clonotype appeared many times. The chain joins TRBV7-2 to TRBJ2-7; D may correspond to TRBD1 or TRBD2 (6 bases each). V lost 2 bases, J lost 6 bases, and 17 bases lay in between. CDR3 length: 15 residues. Germline CDR1 SGHTA, CDR2 FQGNSA. CDR3 nucleotide sequence: TGTGCCAGCAGCTTAATGAGCGGAGGGGGAGGCGAGCAGTACTTC. It encodes CASSLMSGGGGEQYF.

V usage is TRBV10-3 and J usage is TRBJ1-1; the D gene is possibly TRBD1 (6 bases). Trimming left V 4 bases short and J 2 bases short, with 11 bases between. The CDR3 is 14 amino acids. Germline V gene data show CDR1 as ENHRY and CDR2 as SYGVKD. The CDR3 loop reads CAISGRQVNTEAFF. The CDR3 nucleotides are TGTGCCATCAGTGGTAGACAGGTAAACACTGAAGCTTTCTTT.

The chain joins TRBV18 to TRBJ2-5; 7 nucleotides match TRBD1. Losses at the gene ends were 9 bases for V and 2 bases for J; bases not matched to a gene: 12. The CDR3 length is 15 residues. The V gene's germline CDR1 is KGHSH and CDR2 LQKENI. CDR3 sequence: CASSFMGTAQETQYF. The CDR3, as DNA: TGTGCCAGTTCGTTTATGGGGACAGCGCAAGAGACCCAGTACTTC. Supplemented by reference TRBV18 and TRBJ2-5, the full variable domain reads NAGVMQNPRHLVRRRGQEARLRCSPMKGHSHVYWYRQLPEEGLKFMVYLQKENIIDESGMPKERFSAEFPKEGPSILRIQQVVRGDSAAYFCASSFMGTAQETQYFGPGTRLLVL.